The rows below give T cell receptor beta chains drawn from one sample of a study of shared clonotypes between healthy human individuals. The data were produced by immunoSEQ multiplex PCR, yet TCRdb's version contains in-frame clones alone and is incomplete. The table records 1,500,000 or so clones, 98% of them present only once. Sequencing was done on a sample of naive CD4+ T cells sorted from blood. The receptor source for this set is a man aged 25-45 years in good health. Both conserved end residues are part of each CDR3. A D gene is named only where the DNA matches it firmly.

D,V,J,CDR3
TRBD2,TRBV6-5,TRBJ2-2,CASKTSGRTGELFF
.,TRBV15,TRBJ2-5,CATSRGSALFQETQYF
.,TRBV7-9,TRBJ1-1,CASSLKADGAFF
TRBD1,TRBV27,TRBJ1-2,CASSQGQGIPNYGYTF
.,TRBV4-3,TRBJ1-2,CASSQEGGGDYGYTF
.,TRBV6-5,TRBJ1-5,CASNPGGASQQPQHF
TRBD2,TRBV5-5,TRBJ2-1,CASSLYWGLAGGRDNEQFF
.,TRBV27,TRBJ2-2,CASSFRGAGELFF
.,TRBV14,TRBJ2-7,CASSQDISPTFKVYEQYF
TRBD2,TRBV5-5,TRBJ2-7,CASSLRTSGTPEQYF
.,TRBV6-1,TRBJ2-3,CASSEAWGADTQYF
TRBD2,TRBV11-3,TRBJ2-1,CASSSDGRAWYNEQFF
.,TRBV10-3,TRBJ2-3,CAISESPTSTDTQYF
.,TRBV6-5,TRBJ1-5,CASARGIDDQPQHF
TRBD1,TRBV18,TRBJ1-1,CASSPGQPNTEAFF
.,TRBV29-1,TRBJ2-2,CSVDGNTGELFF
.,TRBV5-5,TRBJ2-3,CASSLDYYTDTQYF
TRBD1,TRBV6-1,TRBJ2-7,CASSEPGGNSYEQYF
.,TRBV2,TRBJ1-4,CASSRAGRRNEKLFF
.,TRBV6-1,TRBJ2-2,CASSDTGSAGELFF
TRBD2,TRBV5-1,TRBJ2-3,CASSRGGLDTQYF
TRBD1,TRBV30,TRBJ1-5,CAWSVLVVGHRDRGSASNQPQHF
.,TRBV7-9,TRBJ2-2,CASSPDRLNTGELFF
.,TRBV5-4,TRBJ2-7,CASSPRTAPGEQYF
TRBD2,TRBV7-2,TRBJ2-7,CASSPRTSGASSYEQYF
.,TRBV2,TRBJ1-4,CASIRGRGEKLFF
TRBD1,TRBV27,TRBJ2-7,CASSLAGDRRHEQYF